A selection of T cell receptor beta chains follows, all from one sample in a study of blood T cell repertoires in COVID-19. Assay: immunoSEQ multiplex PCR; the TCRdb copy retains only in-frame clones and omits some. The top ten clones hold around 4% of a sample with about 240,000 clones, 85% to 90% of them seen once. Material: PBMCs or T cells enriched from blood (not recorded which). These receptors were obtained from a woman in her twenties or thirties who had recovered from COVID-19. The CDR3 runs from the conserved cysteine through the conserved F or W. The order of the fields is CDR3 length, V gene, D gene, clone size, J gene, CDR3 DNA, CDR3 protein. A D gene is named only where the DNA matches it firmly. Clone size is shown for a subset of rows, as once, few, many or a class of expanded clone.

15,TRBV6-4,TRBD2,-,TRBJ2-3,TGTGCCAGCCATCCCAGCGGGAGAGGGACAGATACGCAGTATTTT,CASHPSGRGTDTQYF
13,TRBV6-2/TRBV6-3,-,-,TRBJ1-1,TGTGCCAGCAGTTACATGTCCAGGGTTGAAGCTTTCTTT,CASSYMSRVEAFF
16,TRBV7-6,TRBD1,-,TRBJ1-6,TGTGCCAGCAGCTTGTCCGGGACAGGATATAATTCACCCCTCCACTTT,CASSLSGTGYNSPLHF
13,TRBV9,TRBD1,-,TRBJ2-7,TGTGCCAGCAGCATGGGACAGGGTGGCGAGCAGTACTTC,CASSMGQGGEQYF
15,TRBV18,TRBD1,-,TRBJ1-5,TGTGCCAGCTCACCAAAGACAGGGGGCAATCAGCCCCAGCATTTT,CASSPKTGGNQPQHF
15,TRBV28,TRBD2,-,TRBJ2-7,TGTGCCAGCTCGGGTATTAGCGGGATCTCCTACGAGCAGTACTTC,CASSGISGISYEQYF
12,TRBV28,-,-,TRBJ1-4,TGTGCCAGCAGTTTACCCCCCGAGTTGCTGTTTTTT,CASSLPPELLFF
15,TRBV4-1,-,-,TRBJ2-5,TGCGCCAGCAGCCAAGATGTACGGGAAAAAGAGACCCAGTACTTC,CASSQDVREKETQYF
16,TRBV19,-,-,TRBJ1-5,TGTGCCAGTAAATCGTTCGAATGGGGGGTCCGTCAGCCCCAGCATTTT,CASKSFEWGVRQPQHF
15,TRBV29-1,TRBD2,-,TRBJ2-3,TGCAGCGTTGCGGGGGGGAGTAGGGGCACAGATACGCAGTATTTT,CSVAGGSRGTDTQYF
14,TRBV30,-,-,TRBJ1-5,TGTGCCTGGAGTGAAGGGGGAAGCAATCAGCCCCAGCATTTT,CAWSEGGSNQPQHF
16,TRBV6-5,TRBD2,-,TRBJ2-7,TGTGCCAGCAGTTACTCGAGGACTAGCGTGACCTACGAGCAGTACTTC,CASSYSRTSVTYEQYF
14,TRBV6-5,-,-,TRBJ2-3,TGTGCCAGCAGTTACAAGGGGAGGTCAGATACGCAGTATTTT,CASSYKGRSDTQYF
17,TRBV2,-,-,TRBJ2-1,TGTGCCAGCAGTGAAGAGGAGCCTCCAGCAACCTACAATGAGCAGTTCTTC,CASSEEEPPATYNEQFF
14,TRBV28,-,-,TRBJ2-3,TGTGCCAGCAGTCCCCCTTCGGTCACAGATACGCAGTATTTT,CASSPPSVTDTQYF
14,TRBV10-2,TRBD1,-,TRBJ1-1,TGCGCCAGCAGAGATGACAGGGTCTTCACTGAAGCTTTCTTT,CASRDDRVFTEAFF
18,TRBV9,-,-,TRBJ2-5,TGTGCCAGCAGCGTAGGCGGTTCGGCGGGATCCTCACAAGAGACCCAGTACTTC,CASSVGGSAGSSQETQYF
13,TRBV7-2,-,-,TRBJ2-1,TGTGCCTTGGCAGGGGGGTCGATCAGTGAGCAGTTCTTC,CALAGGSISEQFF
16,TRBV5-4,-,-,TRBJ2-2,TGTGCCAGCAGCTTAGGACAGTCTTCGAACACCGGGGAGCTGTTTTTT,CASSLGQSSNTGELFF
14,TRBV5-8,-,-,TRBJ1-2,TGTGCCAGCAGCCCCTCAGGGGAAAGATTTGGCTACACCTTC,CASSPSGERFGYTF
15,TRBV7-2,-,-,TRBJ2-3,TGTGCCAGCAGGCGGGCCTCGGGGGTCACAGATACGCAGTATTTT,CASRRASGVTDTQYF
15,TRBV4-3,-,-,TRBJ1-2,TGCGCCAGCAGCCCAGGCGTGGCGGGGACTAGAGGCTACACCTTC,CASSPGVAGTRGYTF
15,TRBV11-1,-,-,TRBJ2-3,TGTGCCAGCAGCATAGGACAGAGGAGAACAGATACGCAGTATTTT,CASSIGQRRTDTQYF
15,TRBV19,TRBD1,-,TRBJ2-1,TGTGCCAGTAGTATGGCAGGGACAGGGTCCAATGAGCAGTTCTTC,CASSMAGTGSNEQFF
13,TRBV27,-,-,TRBJ1-5,TGTGCCAGCAGTTTGGAGGTGAATCAGCCCCAGCATTTT,CASSLEVNQPQHF
14,TRBV19,-,-,TRBJ1-1,TGTGCCAGTAGTATCCCAGGGAATGCGTACGAAGCTTTCTTT,CASSIPGNAYEAFF
15,TRBV24-1,TRBD1,once,TRBJ1-2,TGTGCCACCAGTGATCAGCGACAGGGGACCTATGGCTACACCTTC,CATSDQRQGTYGYTF
15,TRBV7-2,TRBD1,once,TRBJ2-1,TGTGCCAGCAGCTTAGGGAGGACAGGTTACAATGAGCAGTTCTTC,CASSLGRTGYNEQFF
13,TRBV19,-,-,TRBJ1-1,TGTGCCAGTAGCCCCGGGGGAAACACTGAAGCTTTCTTT,CASSPGGNTEAFF
20,TRBV19,TRBD2,-,TRBJ2-1,TGTGCCAGTAGTGTCTCCGGGACTAGCGGGAGGATAGGGCCTTACAATGAGCAGTTCTTC,CASSVSGTSGRIGPYNEQFF
17,TRBV3-1/TRBV3-2,TRBD1,-,TRBJ1-2,TGTGCCAGCAGCCATGAAGGGACAGCGCAAGTCTCTAATGGCTACACCTTC,CASSHEGTAQVSNGYTF
16,TRBV4-3,TRBD1,-,TRBJ1-6,TGCGCCAGCAGCCAAGCCCTCGGGACAGGGAGTTCACCCCTCCACTTT,CASSQALGTGSSPLHF